This T cell receptor beta chain was recorded in a study of blood T cell repertoires in COVID-19. Study information: Both acute and convalescent COVID-19 samples were obtained from the United States, Italy and Spain. Sources were T cells, B-cell-depleted T cells, or PBMCs; the material itself was cDNA or gDNA.

Original data processing: Estimated nucleated cell counts came from reference gene primer amplification. Measured with immunoSEQ multiplex PCR; TCRdb has only the in-frame clones, and not every one. That table furnishes V, J and clone size, whereas the DNA furnished D and trimming. The sample shows around 130,000 clones, 84% of them seen only once. With 7 bases clipped from V and 8 bases from J, the junction kept 6 bases outside the gene matches. Germline CDR1 is SNHLY and CDR2 is FYNNEI. This CDR3 has 13 residues. This chain links TRBV2 with TRBJ2-1; 9 bases align to TRBD2. Sequenced: peripheral blood. This receptor was obtained from a woman in her 30s who had recovered from COVID-19. The chain's CDR3 is CASKAGGPYEQFF. DNA of the CDR3: TGTGCCAGCAAGGCGGGGGGGCCCTATGAGCAGTTCTTC.